This T cell receptor beta chain was documented in a study of a mutant IDH1 vaccine in newly diagnosed glioma. Whole-study findings and limits: Top-clonotype changes in peripheral T cells seemed unrelated to pseudoprogression.

A word on this clone: Antigen: not known.

Specified time point: week 11, during vaccination. Topical imiquimod was applied with each vaccine dose, which held 300 ug of mutant IDH1 20-mer peptide. V was pared by 3 bases and J by 2 bases, with 4 bases of the junction left unmatched. CDR3 length: 16 amino acids. Germline V gene sequence: CDR1 SGDLS, CDR2 YYNGEE. Only in-frame clones appear in the TCRdb table, and some are missing; sequencing was by immunoSEQ multiplex PCR. The table lists around 65,000 clones, roughly 80% of them singletons. J is TRBJ2-1 and V is TRBV9, with TRBD1 identical over 11 bases. Specimen: PBMCs, collected from a glioma patient whose treatment included an IDH1 peptide vaccine. The TCR comes from a man in his fifties with glioma. CDR3 nucleotides: TGTGCCAGCAGCGCAGGACAGGGGGCGGCCTACAATGAGCAGTTCTTC. It encodes CASSAGQGAAYNEQFF. Based on the CDR3 plus reference TRBV9 and TRBJ2-1, the full variable domain is DSGVTQTPKHLITATGQRVTLRCSPRSGDLSVYWYQQSLDQGLQFLIQYYNGEERAKGNILERFSAQQFPDLHSELNLSSLELGDSALYFCASSAGQGAAYNEQFFGPGTRLTVL.